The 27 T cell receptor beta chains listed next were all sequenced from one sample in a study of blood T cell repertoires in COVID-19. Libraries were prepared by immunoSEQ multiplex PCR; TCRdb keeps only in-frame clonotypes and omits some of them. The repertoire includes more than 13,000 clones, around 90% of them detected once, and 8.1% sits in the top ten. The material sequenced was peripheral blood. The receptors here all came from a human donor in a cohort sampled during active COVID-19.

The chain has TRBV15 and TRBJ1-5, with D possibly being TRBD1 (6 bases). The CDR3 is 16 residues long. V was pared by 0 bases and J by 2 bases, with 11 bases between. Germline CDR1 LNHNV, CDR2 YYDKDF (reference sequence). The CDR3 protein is CATSRDGAGGNQPQHF. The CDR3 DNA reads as TGTGCCACCAGCAGAGATGGGGCAGGGGGCAATCAGCCCCAGCATTTT. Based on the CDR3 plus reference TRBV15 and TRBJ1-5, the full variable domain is DAMVIQNPRYQVTQFGKPVTLSCSQTLNHNVMYWYQQKSSQAPKLLFHYYDKDFNNEADTPDNFQSRRPNTSFCFLDIRSPGLGDTAMYLCATSRDGAGGNQPQHFGDGTRLSIL.

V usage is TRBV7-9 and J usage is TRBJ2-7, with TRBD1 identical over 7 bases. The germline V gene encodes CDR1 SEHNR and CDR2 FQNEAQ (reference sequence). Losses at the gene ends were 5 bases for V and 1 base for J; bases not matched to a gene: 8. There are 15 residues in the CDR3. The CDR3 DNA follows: TGTGCCAGCAGCCACTCGACAGGGTTTTCCTACGAGCAGTACTTC. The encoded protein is CASSHSTGFSYEQYF.

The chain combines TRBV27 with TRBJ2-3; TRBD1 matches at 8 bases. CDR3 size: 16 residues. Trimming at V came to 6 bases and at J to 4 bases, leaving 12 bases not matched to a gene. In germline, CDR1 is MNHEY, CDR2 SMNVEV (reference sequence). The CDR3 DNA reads TGTGCCAGCAGCCTCCTACCCAGGGGGCCATCAGATACGCAGTATTTT. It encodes CASSLLPRGPSDTQYF.

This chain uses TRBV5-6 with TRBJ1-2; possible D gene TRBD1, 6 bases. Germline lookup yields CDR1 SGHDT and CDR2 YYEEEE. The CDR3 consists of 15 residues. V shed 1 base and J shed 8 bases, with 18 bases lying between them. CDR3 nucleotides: TGTGCCAGCAGCTTGTGGTCGGGGGGCGTTAACGGCTACACCTTC. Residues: CASSLWSGGVNGYTF.

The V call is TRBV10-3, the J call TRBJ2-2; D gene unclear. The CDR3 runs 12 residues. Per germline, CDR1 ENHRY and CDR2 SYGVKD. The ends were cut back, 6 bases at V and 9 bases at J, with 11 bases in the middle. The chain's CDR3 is CAIRLGRRELFF. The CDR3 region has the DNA TGTGCCATCAGGCTTGGGCGAAGGGAGCTGTTTTTT.

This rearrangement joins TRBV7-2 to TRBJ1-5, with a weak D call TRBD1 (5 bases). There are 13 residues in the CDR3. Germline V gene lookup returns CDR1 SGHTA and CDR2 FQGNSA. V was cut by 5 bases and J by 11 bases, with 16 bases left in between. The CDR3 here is CASSPQDRGAQHF. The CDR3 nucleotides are TGTGCCAGCAGCCCCCAGGACCGGGGGGCCCAGCATTTT. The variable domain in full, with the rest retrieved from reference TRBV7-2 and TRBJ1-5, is GAGVSQSPSNKVTEKGKDVELRCDPISGHTALYWYRQSLGQGLEFLIYFQGNSAPDKSGLPSDRFSAERTGGSVSTLTIQRTQQEDSAVYLCASSPQDRGAQHFGDGTRLSIL.

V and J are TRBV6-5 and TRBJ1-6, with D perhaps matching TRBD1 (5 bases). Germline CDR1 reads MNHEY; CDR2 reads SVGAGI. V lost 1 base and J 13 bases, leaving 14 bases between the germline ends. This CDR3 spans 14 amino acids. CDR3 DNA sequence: TGTGCCAGCAGTTACTATACAGGTGATAGGCCCCTCCACTTT. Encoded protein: CASSYYTGDRPLHF.

The CDR3 nucleotides are TGTGCCAGCAGCCAGGCCACTAGCGGCCAAGAGACCCAGTACTTC. Amino acids: CASSQATSGQETQYF. The genes are TRBV6-2 or TRBV6-3 and TRBJ2-5; 8 nucleotides align to TRBD2. Per germline, CDR1 MNHEY and CDR2 SVGEGT. The CDR3 has 15 amino acids. J lost 1 base, V lost 6 bases, and 7 bases had no gene match.

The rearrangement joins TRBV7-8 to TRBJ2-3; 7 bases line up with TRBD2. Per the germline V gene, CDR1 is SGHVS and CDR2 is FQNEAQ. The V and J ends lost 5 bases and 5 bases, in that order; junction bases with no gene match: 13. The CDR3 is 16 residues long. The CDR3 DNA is TGTGCCAGCAGCCGTGCCGGGACTACCCGCGGAGATACGCAGTATTTT. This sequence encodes CASSRAGTTRGDTQYF.

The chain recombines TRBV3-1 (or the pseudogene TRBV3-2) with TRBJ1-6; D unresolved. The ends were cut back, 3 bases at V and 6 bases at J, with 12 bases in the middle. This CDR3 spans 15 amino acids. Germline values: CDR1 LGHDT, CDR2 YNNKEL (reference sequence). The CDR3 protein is CASSHTPVVNSPLHF. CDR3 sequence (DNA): TGTGCCAGCAGCCATACCCCGGTAGTTAATTCACCCCTCCACTTT.

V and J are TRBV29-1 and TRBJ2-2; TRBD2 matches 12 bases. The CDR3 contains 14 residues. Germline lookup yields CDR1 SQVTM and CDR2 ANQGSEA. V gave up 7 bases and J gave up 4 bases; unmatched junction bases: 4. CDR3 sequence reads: CSGETSGGTGELFF. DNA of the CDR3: TGCAGCGGCGAGACTAGCGGGGGCACCGGGGAGCTGTTTTTT.

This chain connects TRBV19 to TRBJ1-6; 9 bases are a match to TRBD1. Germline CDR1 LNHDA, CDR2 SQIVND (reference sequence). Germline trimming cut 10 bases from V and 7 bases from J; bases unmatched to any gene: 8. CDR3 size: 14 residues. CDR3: CATSSQGANSPLHF. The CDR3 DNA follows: TGTGCCACTTCATCACAGGGGGCGAATTCACCCCTCCACTTT. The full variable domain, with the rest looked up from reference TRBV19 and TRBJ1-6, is DGGITQSPKYLFRKEGQNVTLSCEQNLNHDAMYWYRQDPGQGLRLIYYSQIVNDFQKGDIAEGYSVSREKKESFPLTVTSAQKNPTAFYLCATSSQGANSPLHFGNGTRLTVT.

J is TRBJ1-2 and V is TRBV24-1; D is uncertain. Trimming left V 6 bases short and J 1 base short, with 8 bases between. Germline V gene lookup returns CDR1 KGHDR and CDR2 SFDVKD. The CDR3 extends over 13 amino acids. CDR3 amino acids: CATSIDNNYGYTF. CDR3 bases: TGTGCCACCAGTATTGACAATAACTATGGCTACACCTTC.

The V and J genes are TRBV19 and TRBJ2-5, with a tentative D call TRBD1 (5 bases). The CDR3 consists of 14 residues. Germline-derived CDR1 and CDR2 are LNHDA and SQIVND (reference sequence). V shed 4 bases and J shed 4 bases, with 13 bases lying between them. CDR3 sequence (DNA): TGTGCCAGTAGTAAGGTTCCCCAGGGAGAGACCCAGTACTTC. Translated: CASSKVPQGETQYF.

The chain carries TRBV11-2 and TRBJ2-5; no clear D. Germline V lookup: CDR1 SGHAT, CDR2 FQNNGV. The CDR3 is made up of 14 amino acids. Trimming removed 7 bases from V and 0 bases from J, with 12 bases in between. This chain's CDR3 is CASTRGSYQETQYF. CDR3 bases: TGTGCCAGCACCCGAGGATCGTACCAAGAGACCCAGTACTTC.

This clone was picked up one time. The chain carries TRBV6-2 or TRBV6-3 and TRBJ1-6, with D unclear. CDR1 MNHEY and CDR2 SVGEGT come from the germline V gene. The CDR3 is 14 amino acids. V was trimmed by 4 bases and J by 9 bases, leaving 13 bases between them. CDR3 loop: CASSSLRGSSPLHF. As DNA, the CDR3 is TGTGCCAGCAGTTCCCTTCGGGGTTCTTCACCCCTCCACTTT.

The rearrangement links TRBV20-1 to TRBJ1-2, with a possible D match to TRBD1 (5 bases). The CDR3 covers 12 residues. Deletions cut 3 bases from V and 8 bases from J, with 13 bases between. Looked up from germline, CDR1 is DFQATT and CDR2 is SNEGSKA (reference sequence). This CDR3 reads CSASSGGTGYTF. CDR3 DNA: TGCAGTGCTAGTTCTGGAGGGACGGGCTACACCTTC.

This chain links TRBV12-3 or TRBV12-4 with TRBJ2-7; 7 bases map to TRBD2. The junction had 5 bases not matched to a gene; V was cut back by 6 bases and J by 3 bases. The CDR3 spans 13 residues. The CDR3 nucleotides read TGTGCCAGCAGCCTCGGGGGGTTCTACGAGCAGTACTTC. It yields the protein CASSLGGFYEQYF.

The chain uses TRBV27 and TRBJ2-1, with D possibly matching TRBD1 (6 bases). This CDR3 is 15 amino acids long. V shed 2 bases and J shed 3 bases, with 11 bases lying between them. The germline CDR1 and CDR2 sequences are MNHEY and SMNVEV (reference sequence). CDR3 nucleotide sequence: TGTGCCAGCAGTTTAAAGGTGGACAGCTACAATGAGCAGTTCTTC. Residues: CASSLKVDSYNEQFF.

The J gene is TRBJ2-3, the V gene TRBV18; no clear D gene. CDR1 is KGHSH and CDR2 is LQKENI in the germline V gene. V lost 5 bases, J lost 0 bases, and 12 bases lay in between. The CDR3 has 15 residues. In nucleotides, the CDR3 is TGTGCCAGCTCAATAACAGCCGCTAGCACAGATACGCAGTATTTT. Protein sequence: CASSITAASTDTQYF. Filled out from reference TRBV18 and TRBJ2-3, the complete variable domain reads NAGVMQNPRHLVRRRGQEARLRCSPMKGHSHVYWYRQLPEEGLKFMVYLQKENIIDESGMPKERFSAEFPKEGPSILRIQQVVRGDSAAYFCASSITAASTDTQYFGPGTRLTVL.

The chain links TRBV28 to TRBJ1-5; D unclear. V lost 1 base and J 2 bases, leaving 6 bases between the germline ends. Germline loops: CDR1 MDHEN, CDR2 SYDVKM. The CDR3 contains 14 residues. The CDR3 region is CASSLFSGNQPQHF. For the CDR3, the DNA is TGTGCCAGCAGTTTATTCAGTGGCAATCAGCCCCAGCATTTT.

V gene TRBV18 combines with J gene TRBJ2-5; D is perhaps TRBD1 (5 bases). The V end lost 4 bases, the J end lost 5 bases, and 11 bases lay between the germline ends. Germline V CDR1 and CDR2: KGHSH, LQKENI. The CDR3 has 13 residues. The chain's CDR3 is CASSLSYRETQYF. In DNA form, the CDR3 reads TGTGCCAGCTCACTCAGTTACAGGGAGACCCAGTACTTC.

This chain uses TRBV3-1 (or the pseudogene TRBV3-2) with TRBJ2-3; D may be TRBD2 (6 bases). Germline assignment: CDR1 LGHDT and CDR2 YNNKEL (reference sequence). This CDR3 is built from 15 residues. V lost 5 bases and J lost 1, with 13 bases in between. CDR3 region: CASSTTSGGTDTQYF. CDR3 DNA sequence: TGTGCCAGCAGCACTACATCGGGAGGCACAGATACGCAGTATTTT.

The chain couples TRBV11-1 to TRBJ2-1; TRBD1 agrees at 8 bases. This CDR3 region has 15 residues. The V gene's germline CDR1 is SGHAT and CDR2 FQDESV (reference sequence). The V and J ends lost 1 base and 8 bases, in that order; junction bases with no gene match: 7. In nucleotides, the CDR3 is TGTGCCAGCAGCTTAGGGTGGGCAGGGGGCGATGAGCAGTTCTTC. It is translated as CASSLGWAGGDEQFF.

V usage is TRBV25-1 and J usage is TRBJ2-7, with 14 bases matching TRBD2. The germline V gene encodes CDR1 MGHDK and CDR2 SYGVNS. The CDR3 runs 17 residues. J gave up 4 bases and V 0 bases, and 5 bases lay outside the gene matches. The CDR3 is CASSEYRGLAGVYEQYF. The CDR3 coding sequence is TGTGCCAGCAGTGAATACCGGGGACTAGCGGGAGTATACGAGCAGTACTTC.

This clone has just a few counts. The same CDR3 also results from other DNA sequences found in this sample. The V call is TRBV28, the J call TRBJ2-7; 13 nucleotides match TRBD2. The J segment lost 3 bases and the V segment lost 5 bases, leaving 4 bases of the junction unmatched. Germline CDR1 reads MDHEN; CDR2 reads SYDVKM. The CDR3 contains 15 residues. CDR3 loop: CASSQRTSGGYEQYF. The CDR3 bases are TGTGCCAGCAGTCAGAGGACTAGCGGGGGCTACGAGCAGTACTTC.

CDR3 protein: CASSLQGLGNQPQHF. The CDR3 DNA reads TGTGCCAGCAGCTTACAGGGGTTGGGCAATCAGCCCCAGCATTTT. The chain links TRBV7-2 to TRBJ1-5; tentatively, D is TRBD1 (6 bases). V lost 2 bases to trimming and J lost 2 bases, with 10 bases between them. Germline V gene sequence: CDR1 SGHTA, CDR2 FQGNSA. The CDR3 runs to 15 residues.